This T cell receptor beta chain was captured in a study of T cell repertoires in cytomegalovirus infection. The CDR3 runs 11 residues. Germline-derived CDR1 and CDR2 are SEHNR and FQNEAQ (reference sequence). The V gene lost 9 bases and the J gene lost 3 bases, with 9 bases spanning the gap. Points on this clonotype: As yet, its antigen is unknown.

Each CDR3 protein is one row after TCRdb ran MiXCR on the reads. The sample has under 130,000 distinct CDR3 sequences, 35% to 50% seen once. The TCR was taken from a human donor in good health (CMV status not recorded). Some clones in this sample may be carry-over from other donors' samples. The rearrangement uses TRBV7-9 and TRBJ2-7, with D possibly matching TRBD1 (6 bases). This material consisted of CD8+ T cells from cultured PBMCs, taken from culture after CMV antigen stimulation. CDR3 bases: TGTGCCAGTGGGGGCTACTACGAGCAGTACTTC. Translating gives CASGGYYEQYF.